This paragraph covers one TCR beta chain sequence. In its sample, this clonotype was seen a few times. Its recognized antigen is unknown. No clone much larger than this one lies a single base away; base qualities are absent. TCR cDNA was synthesized by 5'RACE template switching, which introduced a universal primer site and unique molecular identifiers. cDNA synthesis was primed from both the TCR alpha and TCR beta constant segments. Library amplification used two PCR steps, and the second PCR step added sample barcodes and sequencing adapters. Libraries were sequenced on Illumina HiSeq 2500 (2x100 bp) or NovaSeq (2x150 bp). In the source study's methods: MIGEC handled demultiplexing of reads and collapsing into UMI consensus sequences, while MiXCR performed V(D)J alignment. Vaccine-responding clonotypes were identified with edgeR using replicate PBMC samples, with FDR below 0.01 and a log2 fold change above 5 up to day 15 being required. CD4 or CD8 identity was assigned to each bulk clonotype according to whether the clonotype was present at higher abundance in the sequenced CD4 repertoire or the sequenced CD8 repertoire. The public sequencing data were trimmed at Q25 with fastp and processed into clonotypes with MiXCR by TCRdb, which kept only in-frame beta chains. CDR3 protein sequences are deduplicated, and each keeps its most common genes and DNA. What appears here as the V and J calls and clone size reflects TCRdb's work, not the paper's. In all, the sample holds about 340,000 distinct CDR3 sequences, and approximately 9% of those were seen once. Roughly 18% of the sample goes to the ten largest clones.

This sample was included in a study of T cells after yellow fever vaccination (dated by TCRdb to between 2018 and 2021). For context, the study as a whole: Libraries from fractions with low cell numbers were prepared with the SMART-Seq v4 Ultra Low Input RNA kit. To track T-cell clones before and after primary and booster YFV17D yellow fever vaccination, bulk TCR alpha and beta repertoires were sequenced longitudinally. Two healthy male donors, one aged 18 to 30 and one aged 30 to 39 years, were included in the cohort. Blood samples were taken at several timepoints before and after primary and secondary immunization, and bulk PBMC replicates and cell subsets were isolated.

Broad study findings and their caveats: A small share of clonotypes was detected in both CD4 and CD8 compartments, with the overlap likely arising from convergent recombination. The secondary T-cell response was found to be weaker but faster than the primary response, with a peak reached on day 5 rather than on day 15. After the booster, most clones that had expanded after primary vaccination were detected again (approximately 97% of CD4 and over 75% of CD8), suggesting broad maintenance of memory. Because only a couple of donors were included in the study, the extent to which the findings can be generalized is limited. Because abundant contaminating clonotypes from the bulk population could be contained in FACS-sorted repertoires, computational filtering was required.

The treatment or condition label on this specimen signifies: live attenuated yellow fever vaccine strain. At each blood-draw timepoint, two biological replicates of bulk PBMCs were collected. PBMCs were isolated from peripheral blood using a standard Ficoll-Paque protocol. TriZol was used to extract RNA from bulk PBMCs, from CD4 and CD8 fractions, and from dextramer-positive and dextramer-negative fractions. Compared with germline, V lacks 4 bases and J lacks 1 base; bases without a gene match: 3. Measured from the cysteine to the phenylalanine, the CDR3 is 14 residues long. Only CDR3 DNA remains: 42 bases, in frame from the first base. The germline V gene yields SGHTA for CDR1 and FQGNSA for CDR2.

The receptor was isolated from a man aged 18-30 years who received the YFV17D yellow fever vaccine. The rearranged segments are TRBV7-2 and TRBJ2-5, and TRBD1 aligns with 7 junction nucleotides. The starting material was PBMCs, obtained on the day of the first yellow fever vaccination. At the DNA level, the sequence is TGTGCCAGCAGCTGGGGACAGTTCCAAGAGACCCAGTACTTC. Its product reads: CASSWGQFQETQYF.